Detailed here is one T cell receptor (beta chain). These data are taken from a study of graft-versus-host responses after intestinal transplantation. Study findings and constraints: Clonal ratios of graft-versus-host to host-versus-graft in allografts were high for patients exhibiting graft-donor T cell macrochimerism.

With some 200,000 irradiated, violet-dye-labeled stimulator cells, some 200,000 CFSE-labeled responder cells were plated. Profiling relied on immunoSEQ multiplex PCR, and the TCRdb table lists in-frame clones only, not all of them. The sample has 20,000 to 25,000 clones; 40% are singletons. This specimen was alloreactive CD4+ T cells from a mixed lymphocyte reaction culture, taken before intestinal transplant. Noted subset: CFSE-low proliferating T cells sorted from approximately six-day pre-transplant mixed lymphocyte reaction (GvH or HvG direction). The TCR originated in a human patient who received an intestinal transplant.

CDR3 region: CATSREYVGGNQPQHF. Here the CDR3 DNA reads TGTGCCACCAGCAGAGAGTACGTCGGAGGCAATCAGCCCCAGCATTTT. This chain links TRBV15 with TRBJ1-5; D remains ambiguous. The CDR3 consists of 16 residues. From germline, CDR1 is LNHNV and CDR2 YYDKDF (reference sequence). Trimming pared 0 bases from V and 2 bases from J, leaving 11 bases between.